The text below deals with one T cell receptor beta chain. Its antigen is currently not known. One base away there is no much larger clone; base qualities are not given. These data originate in a study of blood T cell repertoires in COVID-19 (TCRdb year 2020). About the full investigation: Samples from collaborators originated in the United States, Italy and Spain and spanned both the acute and convalescent phases of COVID-19. Nearly every sample came with metadata listing a de-identified subject ID, COVID-19 status, age in years and sex. The prospective study material was composed of cDNA or gDNA derived from T cells, B-cell-depleted T cells, or PBMCs. The samples were drawn from two sources: the first 160 participants of the ongoing ImmuneRACE study, and 1,000 to 1,500 subjects contributed by 6 global collaborators. The dataset comprised deeply sampled blood TCRbeta repertoires from subjects exposed to, actively infected with, or recovered from COVID-19. A freely available public database, intended as a resource for researchers studying the immune response to SARS-CoV-2, is where the repertoires were released. Where available, HLA class I and class II types were obtained from metadata supplied by the sample provider rather than from assay-based typing.

General findings and caveats noted by the study authors: How much clinical and demographic metadata was included differed by source and by participant, and the metadata was provided uncurated.

In the prospective study, participants were about 18 to 100 years old, resided in about two dozen geographic areas of the United States, and were enrolled through a virtual design. In the prospective study, participants were assigned to cohorts based on the clinical history participants reported in a screening survey and a study questionnaire. In the prospective study, whole blood, serum and a nasopharyngeal or oropharyngeal swab were collected from each participant by mobile phlebotomists. Participants in the prospective study had the option to provide additional blood draws and questionnaires over an approximately 2-month period. Before DNA extraction, prospective study blood samples were shipped either frozen or at room temperature. TCRbeta CDR3 regions were amplified from genomic DNA using the immunoSEQ Assay, a bias-controlled multiplex PCR. The paper's data handling went like this. Nucleated cell counts per sample were estimated from amplification of reference gene primers within the assay. To quantify the absolute abundance of each unique TCRbeta CDR3 rearrangement, sequence reads were collapsed and filtered. For each sample, productive Simpson clonality was calculated as the square root of Simpson's diversity index over productive rearrangements. The immuneACCESS repertoire file appears here via TCRdb, limited to in-frame rearrangements. These files lack a portion of the clones; in checked studies, under half of the deficit traces to unresolved V genes, and the cause of the others is not known. That table gives V, J and clone size, and the DNA gave D and trimming. Across this sample there are hundreds of thousands of clones, with about 86% seen only once. In total, the top ten clones hold 3.3% of the sample.

Here V drops 3 bases and J drops 7 bases, and the junction holds 6 bases not matched to any gene. The CDR3, cysteine through phenylalanine, is 14 amino acids long. Just the 42-base CDR3 DNA is kept, in frame starting at base 1. Per the germline V gene, SGHRS is the CDR1 and YFSETQ is the CDR2. The V and J segments used are TRBV5-1 and TRBJ2-2; 7 bases in the junction line up with TRBD2. The source is a woman aged 40 to 50 with acute COVID-19. Sequencing was carried out using PBMCs or T cells enriched from blood (not recorded which). The base sequence is TGCGCCAGCAGCTCGCGGGAGCCCCTCGGGGAGCTGTTTTTT. Its translation reads: CASSSREPLGELFF.